This T cell receptor (beta chain) was identified in a study of type 1 and type 2 diabetes patients (dated by TCRdb to the mid-2010s). Background on the whole study: The cohort comprised ten or so type 1 diabetes patients, four type 2 diabetes patients and roughly 6 nondiabetic controls recruited in China. Across the study, CD4+ and CD8+ T cells were positively selected from PBMCs using CD4 or CD8 MicroBeads on MACS columns. Type 2 diabetes patients were included as a disease comparison group for the type 1 diabetes patients. Altogether, roughly 20 million paired-end reads were produced across the whole study. When roughly 20-cycle amplification was compared with approximately 24-cycle amplification, V gene usage looked similar, suggesting that primer efficiencies were similar and PCR bias was random. Sequencing of the TCRbeta libraries was paired-end and was performed on Illumina HiSeq 2000 or MiSeq instruments. In the study, high-throughput sequencing was used to profile TCRbeta repertoires so that type 1 diabetes, type 2 diabetes and nondiabetic individuals could be compared.

Every diabetic patient fulfilled standard classification criteria for type 1 or type 2 diabetes, and glucose and C-peptide were evaluated using WHO-recommended methods. Donors with other autoimmune diseases or infections within the previous four weeks were excluded. A roughly 9.8-milliliter sample of peripheral blood was drawn from every participant. LymphoPrep density separation was used to isolate PBMCs. V sheds 5 bases and J sheds 0 bases, leaving 10 bases between their ends. Reading from cysteine to phenylalanine, the CDR3 counts 14 amino acids. The kept DNA is CDR3 alone, 42 bases in frame from the first base. CDR1 MNHEY and CDR2 SMNVEV are derived from the germline V gene (reference sequence). Reads for this sample came from an Illumina MiSeq. TCRbeta CDR3 amplification used genomic DNA from the sorted T cell subsets as template. The TCRbeta CDR3 region was amplified by multiplex PCR using 30 forward and 13 reverse primers. PCR products were purified with AMPure XP beads, then indices and adaptors were added in a second roughly 25-cycle PCR. Before sequencing, libraries were gel-purified with the QIAquick Gel Extraction Kit. From the authors' description of their analysis: Paired-end reads were merged with FLASH and aligned to IMGT V, D and J germline references using IgBLAST. Reads with below 70% alignment identity to germline references were discarded, and 9.5 million to 14 million reads were retained study-wide. Following IMGT definitions, CDR3 boundaries, reading frame and productivity were assigned. A highly-expanded clone was defined as any clone making up 1% or more of reads, and normalized Shannon entropy served as the measure of diversity. Unpaired two-tailed t-tests were used to test group differences in Shannon entropy. In TCRdb, the public reads were trimmed at Q25 with fastp and aligned with MiXCR, with productive beta chains retained. All rows with the same CDR3 protein become a single entry with the most common DNA and genes. The V and J calls were determined by TCRdb, not by the authors. In this sample the table shows more than 250,000 distinct CDR3 sequences, 47% of which occur a single time. The top ten clones comprise around 13% of the sample.

On this clonotype: The antigen this receptor binds is unknown. Base qualities are not recorded, but no much larger clone differs from it by a single base.

Results the study describes overall, beyond this receptor: Only a limited number of T2D and control samples were sequenced, so some T1D-only HECs might also appear in more T2D or control samples. V and J gene usage patterns of type 2 diabetes and control samples were highly correlated, averaging roughly 0.97 between samples. Type 2 diabetes patients had few highly-expanded CD4+ clones, median one, accounting for a median roughly 3.7% of reads. In both CD4+ and CD8+ T cells, type 2 diabetes repertoires were highly diverse and significantly more diverse than type 1 diabetes repertoires. Age and gender were not matched between study groups, possibly biasing interpretation.

The receptor comes from a man between 18 and 35 years old with type 2 diabetes. The sequencing sample was made of peripheral blood mononuclear cells (PBMCs). The chain joins TRBV27 to TRBJ1-2; the D gene is not confidently resolved. CDR3 region: CASSPAAANYGYTF. The sequenced DNA: TGTGCCAGCAGTCCGGCGGCAGCTAACTATGGCTACACCTTC.